The clone carrying this T cell receptor beta chain occurred once. The source of the sample is a study of OX40 agonist ivuxolimab in advanced cancers. Overall study context: With ivuxolimab, an agonistic anti-OX40 (CD134) antibody, patients were treated. Earlier treatment with anti-PD-1, anti-PD-L1 or anti-CTLA-4 was permitted, and under 50% had received some.

Data came from immunoSEQ multiplex PCR; TCRdb stores just in-frame clones and leaves some out. The data show 77,000 or so clones, approximately 95% seen once. CDR3 length equals 16 residues. The V gene end was trimmed by 5 bases and the J gene end by 5 bases; junction bases not matched to a gene: 13. Germline CDR1 reads LGHNA; CDR2 reads YSLEER. The source is an adult with an advanced solid tumor such as melanoma, head and neck, liver or kidney cancer. The input for sequencing was CD4+ or CD8+ T cells sorted from blood, taken in a trial of the OX40 agonist ivuxolimab. V is TRBV4-3 and J is TRBJ2-7; TRBD1 matches at 9 bases. The chain's CDR3 is CASSAGYRGRADEQYF. The CDR3 nucleotides read TGCGCCAGCAGCGCCGGATACAGGGGGCGGGCGGACGAGCAGTACTTC.